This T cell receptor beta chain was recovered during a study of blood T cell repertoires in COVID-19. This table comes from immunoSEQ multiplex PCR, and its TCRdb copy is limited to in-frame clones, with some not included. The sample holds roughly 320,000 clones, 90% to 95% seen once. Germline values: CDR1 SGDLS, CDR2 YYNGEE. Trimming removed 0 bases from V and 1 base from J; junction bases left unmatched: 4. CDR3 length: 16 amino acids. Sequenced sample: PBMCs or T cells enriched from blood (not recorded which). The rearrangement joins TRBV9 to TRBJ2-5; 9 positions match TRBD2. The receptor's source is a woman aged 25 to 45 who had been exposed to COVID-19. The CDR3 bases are TGTGCCAGCAGCGTAGCAGGCGGGGGGGTCCAAGAGACCCAGTACTTC. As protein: CASSVAGGGVQETQYF.